This TCR beta chain was obtained from a study of cytomegalovirus exposure and HLA in healthy donors. Study information: Tens of millions of unique TCRs from HLA-typed donors were held in an early data release.

Study observations and caveats: An Asian-associated ancestry cluster reportedly showed fewer N-insertions than the approximately 600-donor mean in a later analysis. The authors later found HLA-associated TCR beta chains more clonally expanded than equally common others.

In regard to this clone: Its antigen is undetermined.

Unmatched junction bases numbered 10, after V lost 3 bases and J lost 4 bases. Germline CDR1 is SGHTS and CDR2 is YDEGEE. The CDR3 extends over 16 amino acids. With 60 Vbeta and 13 Jbeta primers, the PCR was carried out. The data were produced by immunoSEQ multiplex PCR, yet TCRdb's version contains in-frame clones alone and is incomplete. The data contain 110,000 to 150,000 clones, 60% to 80% of them singletons. This clonotype originated in a middle-aged man in good health and CMV-seronegative. Sequencing used PBMCs. This chain links TRBV5-8 with TRBJ2-1, with 7 bases aligning to TRBD1. CDR3 loop: CASSSLTGVGYNEQFF. As DNA, the CDR3 is TGTGCCAGCAGCTCGCTCACAGGGGTGGGATACAATGAGCAGTTCTTC.